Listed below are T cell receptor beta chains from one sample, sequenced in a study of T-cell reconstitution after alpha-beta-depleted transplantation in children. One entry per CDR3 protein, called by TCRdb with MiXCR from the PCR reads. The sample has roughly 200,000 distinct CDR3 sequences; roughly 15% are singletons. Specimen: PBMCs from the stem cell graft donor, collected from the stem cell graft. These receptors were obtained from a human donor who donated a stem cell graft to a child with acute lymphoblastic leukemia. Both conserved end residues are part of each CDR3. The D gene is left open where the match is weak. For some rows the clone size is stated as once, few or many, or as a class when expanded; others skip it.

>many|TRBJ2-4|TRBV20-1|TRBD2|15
TGCAGTGCTAGAGACCGCCTAGCGGGTGAAAACATTCAGTACTTC
CSARDRLAGENIQYF
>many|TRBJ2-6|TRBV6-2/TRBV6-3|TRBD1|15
TGTGCCAGCAGTAAACAGGGGGTCGGGGCCAACGTCCTGACTTTC
CASSKQGVGANVLTF
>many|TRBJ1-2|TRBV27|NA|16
TGTGCCAGCAGTTTAATGGCAACAGCCAAGAATCGGGGCTACACCTTC
CASSLMATAKNRGYTF
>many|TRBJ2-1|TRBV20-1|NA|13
TGCAGTGCGTGGGACTCTCCCTACAATGAGCAGTTCTTC
CSAWDSPYNEQFF
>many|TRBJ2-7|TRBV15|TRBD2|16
TGTGCCACCAGCAGAGATCTGCTAGCGGGAGTAGGAGAGCAGTACTTC
CATSRDLLAGVGEQYF
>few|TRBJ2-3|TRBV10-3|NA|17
TGTGCCATCAGTGAGTCGAGGAGGGCTGCCAGCACAGATACGCAGTATTTT
CAISESRRAASTDTQYF
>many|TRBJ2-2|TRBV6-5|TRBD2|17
TGTGCCAGCAGTTACAGGAGACTAGCGGGACAACCCGGGGAGCTGTTTTTT
CASSYRRLAGQPGELFF
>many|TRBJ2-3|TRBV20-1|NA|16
TGCAGTGCTAGAGATGCGGGGCGGGTTGGCACAGATACGCAGTATTTT
CSARDAGRVGTDTQYF
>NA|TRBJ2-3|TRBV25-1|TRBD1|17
TGTGCCAGCAGGACAGGGGGGAGGACCCCAAGGATCGGTACGCAGTATTTT
CASRTGGRTPRIGTQYF
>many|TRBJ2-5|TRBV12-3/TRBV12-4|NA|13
TGTGCCAGCACCCTGGACAGCCAAGAGACCCAGTACTTC
CASTLDSQETQYF
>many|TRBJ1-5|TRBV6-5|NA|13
TGTGCCAGCAGTTACTCGCGGCGGGAGCCCCAGCATTTT
CASSYSRREPQHF
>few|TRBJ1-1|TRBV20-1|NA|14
TGCAGTGCTAGGGGGGATGGGGGTTCCACTGAAGCTTTCTTT
CSARGDGGSTEAFF
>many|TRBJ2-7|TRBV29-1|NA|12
TGCAGCGTTGTTAGTCTGTCCTACGAGCAGTACTTC
CSVVSLSYEQYF
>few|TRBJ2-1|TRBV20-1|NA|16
TGCAGTGCTAGAGATCAACGGGGTGGCTCCTACAATGAGCAGTTCTTC
CSARDQRGGSYNEQFF
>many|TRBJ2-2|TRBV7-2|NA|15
TGTGCCAGCAGCTTAGGCAGATCGAACACCGGGGAGCTGTTTTTT
CASSLGRSNTGELFF
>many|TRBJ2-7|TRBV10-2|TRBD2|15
TGCGCCAGCACCCCTAGGGCGGGAGGAACCTACGAGCAGTACTTC
CASTPRAGGTYEQYF
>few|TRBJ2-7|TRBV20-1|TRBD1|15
TGCAGTGCTAGGGGACAGGGGGAAAGGGCCTACGAGCAGTACTTC
CSARGQGERAYEQYF
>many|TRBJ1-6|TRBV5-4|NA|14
TGTGCCAGCAGACTAAAGACAGCCTCTGAATCCCTCCACTTT
CASRLKTASESLHF
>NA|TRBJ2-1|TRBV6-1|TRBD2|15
TGTGCCAGCAGGACAACTAGCGGGAGAGGCAATGAGCAGTTCTTC
CASRTTSGRGNEQFF
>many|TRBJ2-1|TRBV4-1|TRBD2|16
TGCGCCAGCAGCCAAGTGATGGGGGGGGGTTACAATGAGCAGTTCTTC
CASSQVMGGGYNEQFF
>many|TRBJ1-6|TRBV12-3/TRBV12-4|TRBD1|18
TGTGCCAGCACTTCATACCGTCCGGGACAGGGGGCGCGATCACCCCTCCACTTT
CASTSYRPGQGARSPLHF
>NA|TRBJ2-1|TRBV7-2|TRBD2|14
TGTGCCAGCACCCTAGCGGGGGTTTGGAATGAGCAGTTCTTC
CASTLAGVWNEQFF
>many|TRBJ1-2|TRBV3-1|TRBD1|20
TGTGCCAGCAGCCAAGAAAGGGCGCGGAACAGGGGGCTTAAAGACTATGGCTACACCTTC
CASSQERARNRGLKDYGYTF
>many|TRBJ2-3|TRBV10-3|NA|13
TGTGCCATCAGTTTCAGCGACACAGATACGCAGTATTTT
CAISFSDTDTQYF
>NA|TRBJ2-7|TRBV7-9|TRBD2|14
TGTGCCAGCAGCCCCCGCGACGGGAGGGACGAGCAGTACTTC
CASSPRDGRDEQYF
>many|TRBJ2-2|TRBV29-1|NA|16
TGCAGCGTTGAGGTCGGCGTTGGGGAGGTGACCGGGGAGCTGTTTTTT
CSVEVGVGEVTGELFF
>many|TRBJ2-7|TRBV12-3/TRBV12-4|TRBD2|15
TGTGCCAGCAGTTGGAGGAGCGGGAGGGCCTACGAGCAGTACTTC
CASSWRSGRAYEQYF
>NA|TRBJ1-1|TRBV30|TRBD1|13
TGTGCCAGAAGCGAGGGGGCGGACACTGAAGCTTTCTTT
CARSEGADTEAFF